These T cell receptor beta chains were read from a single sample in a study of regulatory T cells in long-lasting Graves disease. TCRdb re-analysed the multiplex PCR reads in MiXCR, keeping a single row per CDR3 protein. Of 300,000 to 350,000 distinct CDR3 sequences in the sample, around 19% were seen once. The specimen was peripheral blood mononuclear cells (PBMCs), collected when the disease was refractory, from a patient treated with antithyroid drugs. Source of these receptors: a female donor with Graves disease. CDR3s include the opening cysteine and the closing phenylalanine or tryptophan. D genes are given only for firm matches. For some rows the clone size is stated as once, few or many, or as a class when expanded; others skip it.

>-|-|TRBV27|TRBJ2-3
CASSLIAPDTQYF
TGTGCCAGCAGCTTAATTGCCCCCGATACGCAGTATTTT
>many|TRBD2|TRBV7-9|TRBJ2-5
CASSPRPSTTSGRALTQYF
TGTGCCAGCAGCCCCCGGCCCTCCACGACTAGCGGGAGGGCGTTGACCCAGTACTTC
>-|-|TRBV6-1|TRBJ2-3
CAGRASTDTQYF
TGTGCCGGTCGGGCTAGCACAGATACGCAGTATTTT
>many|-|TRBV7-2|TRBJ1-6
CASSLRQGQNSPLHF
TGTGCCAGCAGCTTACGTCAGGGACAAAATTCACCCCTCCACTTT
>few|-|TRBV20-1|TRBJ2-7
CSARSPGSSYEQYF
TGCAGTGCTAGATCCCCCGGGAGCTCCTACGAGCAGTACTTC
>-|TRBD1|TRBV11-2|TRBJ2-2
CASSWDRGKDTGELFF
TGTGCCAGCAGCTGGGACAGGGGGAAAGACACCGGGGAGCTGTTTTTT
>-|-|TRBV7-8|TRBJ2-5
CASSGIGGIEAQYF
TGTGCCAGCAGCGGCATCGGGGGAATCGAGGCCCAGTACTTC
>many|-|TRBV28|TRBJ1-1
CASSPGPADEAFF
TGTGCCAGCAGTCCAGGACCGGCCGATGAAGCTTTCTTT
>-|TRBD1|TRBV19|TRBJ1-1
CASTKVGTGAYTEAFF
TGTGCCAGTACCAAGGTTGGGACAGGTGCATATACTGAAGCTTTCTTT
>-|TRBD2|TRBV7-2|TRBJ2-5
CASTAGGGGVQETQYF
TGTGCCAGCACCGCGGGCGGGGGGGGGGTCCAAGAGACCCAGTACTTC
>many|TRBD1|TRBV20-1|TRBJ1-2
CSARDTETGLQYGYTF
TGCAGTGCTAGAGATACCGAGACAGGGTTACAATATGGCTACACCTTC
>few|-|TRBV20-1|TRBJ2-7
CSARELSRSSYEQYF
TGCAGTGCTAGAGAACTTAGCAGAAGCTCCTACGAGCAGTACTTC
>many|TRBD2|TRBV7-2|TRBJ2-5
CASSLRLAGGLGRQETQYF
TGTGCCAGCAGCTTACGACTAGCGGGGGGGTTAGGAAGGCAAGAGACCCAGTACTTC
>-|-|TRBV6-2/TRBV6-3|TRBJ2-7
CASSYRLIRGYEQYF
TGTGCCAGCAGTTACCGCCTCATCCGGGGTTACGAGCAGTACTTC
>few|-|TRBV6-1|TRBJ1-1
CASSPPSTVRGYIFFF
TGTGCCAGCAGCCCACCCTCGACAGTTAGAGGCTATATATTCTTCTTT
>many|-|TRBV6-1|TRBJ2-2
CASSETLRRTGELFF
TGTGCCAGCAGTGAGACCCTGAGGCGGACCGGGGAGCTGTTTTTT
>many|TRBD2|TRBV2|TRBJ2-4
CASSLNSGFGDIQYF
TGTGCCAGCAGTCTTAATAGCGGGTTTGGGGACATTCAGTACTTC
>once|TRBD1|TRBV2|TRBJ1-1
CATHPLGQVNTEAFF
TGCGCCACGCATCCCCTGGGACAGGTGAACACTGAAGCTTTCTTT
>many|-|TRBV2|TRBJ2-2
CASIKANTGELFF
TGTGCCAGCATAAAGGCGAACACCGGGGAGCTGTTTTTT
>many|-|TRBV12-3/TRBV12-4|TRBJ1-5
CASSFESLIGSNQPQHF
TGTGCCAGCAGTTTCGAGAGCCTAATTGGAAGCAATCAGCCCCAGCATTTT
>-|TRBD1|TRBV7-8|TRBJ1-2
CASSLGGTGGAHGYTF
TGTGCCAGCAGCTTAGGTGGGACAGGGGGCGCGCATGGCTACACCTTC
>-|-|TRBV7-2|TRBJ2-3
CASSLEAADTQYF
TGTGCCAGCAGCCTCGAGGCTGCAGATACGCAGTATTTT